These T cell receptor beta chains were read from a single sample in a study of blood T cell repertoires in COVID-19. TCRdb keeps only in-frame clones here, not all; method: immunoSEQ multiplex PCR. The table records 150,000 to 200,000 clones, more than 75% of them present only once. Sequenced material: PBMCs or T cells enriched from blood (not recorded which). These receptor sequences come from a woman aged 45-60 years with acute COVID-19. Each CDR3 is given with its conserved first and last residue. D genes are given only for firm matches. The size entry is marked missing in some rows and otherwise reads once, few, many or a size class.

TGTGCCAGCAGCCTCCAGGGGGTCTATGGCTACACCTTC	CASSLQGVYGYTF	TRBD1	TRBJ1-2	NA	TRBV2
TGTGCCTGGAGTGTACGAGGGGGCCTGGTCAACTCACCCCTCCACTTT	CAWSVRGGLVNSPLHF	TRBD1	TRBJ1-6	NA	TRBV30
TGTGCCAGCAAGAGAAACTCTGGAAACACCATATATTTT	CASKRNSGNTIYF	NA	TRBJ1-3	once	TRBV6-5
TGTGCCAGCAGTTTTGGCGGGGAAGAGACCCAGTACTTC	CASSFGGEETQYF	NA	TRBJ2-5	NA	TRBV27
TGTGCCAGCACCGAGGGGACTAGCGGGGGCATTAGAAACATTCAGTACTTC	CASTEGTSGGIRNIQYF	TRBD2	TRBJ2-4	NA	TRBV27
TGTGCCTGGACCGAGGGGGCGCGGGGTGAAAAACTGTTTTTT	CAWTEGARGEKLFF	TRBD1	TRBJ1-4	few	TRBV30
TGTGCCACCAGCTCGCGGGACAGGGGGGATACGCAGTATTTT	CATSSRDRGDTQYF	TRBD1	TRBJ2-3	NA	TRBV15
TGTGCCAGCAGAACGGGGGTTTCACCCCTCCACTTT	CASRTGVSPLHF	NA	TRBJ1-6	NA	TRBV27
TGCAGTGCTAGTACGACAGGGGAAGGGGATCAGCCCCAGCATTTT	CSASTTGEGDQPQHF	TRBD1	TRBJ1-5	NA	TRBV20-1
TGCGCCAGCAGCGAAAACGCCGGGACAGGGAATTCACCCCTCCACTTT	CASSENAGTGNSPLHF	TRBD1	TRBJ1-6	once	TRBV5-1
TGTGCCAGCAAAAGGGCGGGCCGACAAGAGACCCAGTACTTC	CASKRAGRQETQYF	NA	TRBJ2-5	NA	TRBV3-1/TRBV3-2
TGTGCCTGGAGGTCGACAATGCGGGGTACTGAAGCTTTCTTT	CAWRSTMRGTEAFF	NA	TRBJ1-1	NA	TRBV30